The T cell receptor beta chain under discussion was sequenced for a study of cytomegalovirus exposure and HLA in healthy donors. Between the trimmed V and J ends, which lost 2 bases and 3 bases, there was a span of 11 bases. Germline CDR1 is MGHRA and CDR2 is YSYEKL. The CDR3 sequence is 15 residues long. Study results and limitations: Reports described diagnosis of cytomegalovirus status by the classifier as highly specific and sensitive. There were around 160 TCR beta chains listed as cytomegalovirus-associated.

Sequenced by immunoSEQ multiplex PCR; TCRdb stores in-frame clones only, minus some. The sample lists approximately 270,000 clones, 90% seen once, with under 0.4% in the top ten. With respect to this clone: Its specificity is unknown.

These donors were members of the roughly 130-subject validation cohort, a group separate from the approximately 670-subject first cohort. The chain couples TRBV4-1 to TRBJ1-5; D is possibly TRBD1 (6 bases). This receptor was obtained from a woman under 30 in good health and CMV-seronegative. Specimen: PBMCs. The CDR3 sequence is CASSQIDRSNQPQHF. Written as DNA, the CDR3 is TGCGCCAGCAGCCAAATTGACAGGTCCAATCAGCCCCAGCATTTT.